This is a list of T cell receptor beta chains from one sample in a study of T-cell reconstitution after alpha-beta-depleted transplantation in children. From the PCR reads, TCRdb called clonotypes with MiXCR, one entry per CDR3 protein. The repertoire has approximately 170,000 distinct CDR3 sequences, roughly 10% of them found once; the top ten carry about 13%. The sample consisted of PBMCs, taken before TCRalphabeta/CD19-depleted stem cell transplant. The source is a boy between 2 and 15 years old with acute myeloid leukemia, due to receive a stem cell transplant. Each CDR3 is given with its conserved first and last residue. The order of the fields is D gene, clone size, V gene, J gene, CDR3 length, CDR3 protein, CDR3 DNA. D genes are given only for firm matches. Some rows have no size entry. The others give once, few or many, or a class for an expanded clone.

>NA|medium-sized|TRBV3-1|TRBJ1-5|14
CASSLPGQDQPQHF
TGTGCCAGCAGCCTTCCGGGCCAGGATCAGCCCCAGCATTTT
>TRBD2|few|TRBV2|TRBJ2-5|18
CALCPRGWGGPVWETQYF
TGTGCCCTCTGCCCAAGGGGTTGGGGAGGGCCGGTTTGGGAGACCCAGTACTTC
>TRBD1|many|TRBV20-1|TRBJ2-3|14
CSAPTGPSTDTQYF
TGCAGTGCTCCGACAGGGCCAAGCACAGATACGCAGTATTTT
>NA|many|TRBV7-2|TRBJ1-2|15
CASSLAGGGDYGYTF
TGTGCCAGCAGCTTAGCGGGCGGGGGAGACTATGGCTACACCTTC
>TRBD2|many|TRBV19|TRBJ2-1|15
CASRPTGGRVNEQFF
TGTGCCAGTAGACCGACTGGCGGGAGGGTCAATGAGCAGTTCTTC
>NA|once|TRBV4-1|TRBJ2-7|16
CASSQDAGWAQYEQYF
TGCGCCAGCAGCCAAGACGCGGGGTGGGCCCAGTACGAGCAGTACTTC
>TRBD1|many|TRBV25-1|TRBJ2-3|17
CASSDAGQGDFTDTQYF
TGTGCCAGCAGTGATGCGGGACAGGGCGACTTTACAGATACGCAGTATTTT
>TRBD2|many|TRBV6-4|TRBJ2-1|16
CASSEEDSGSVDEQFF
TGTGCCAGCAGTGAGGAAGATAGCGGGAGTGTCGATGAGCAGTTCTTC
>NA|many|TRBV20-1|TRBJ2-5|18
CSARERGQGLVRQETQYF
TGCAGTGCTAGAGAGAGGGGGCAAGGACTAGTGCGCCAAGAGACCCAGTACTTC
>NA|NA|TRBV7-9|TRBJ2-7|14
CASSLGQLPYEQYF
TGTGCCAGCAGCTTAGGCCAGCTACCCTACGAGCAGTACTTC
>TRBD2|NA|TRBV10-2|TRBJ2-3|14
CASSGRGAGDTQYF
TGCGCCAGCAGTGGGCGGGGGGCCGGAGATACGCAGTATTTT
>NA|many|TRBV6-1|TRBJ2-1|14
CASSENEQGNEQFF
TGTGCCAGCAGTGAAAATGAACAGGGCAATGAGCAGTTCTTC
>NA|many|TRBV20-1|TRBJ2-5|10
CSAREETQYF
TGCAGTGCTAGAGAAGAGACCCAGTACTTC
>NA|many|TRBV12-3/TRBV12-4|TRBJ1-1|13
CASTKPEGTEAFF
TGTGCCAGCACGAAGCCAGAGGGCACTGAAGCTTTCTTT
>TRBD1|many|TRBV4-1|TRBJ1-1|15
CASSQRDRGITEAFF
TGCGCCAGCAGTCAGCGGGACAGGGGTATCACTGAAGCTTTCTTT
>NA|many|TRBV12-3/TRBV12-4|TRBJ2-7|13
CASSQGGDYEQYF
TGTGCCAGCAGCCAAGGAGGGGACTACGAGCAGTACTTC
>NA|many|TRBV12-3/TRBV12-4|TRBJ1-1|12
CASSLEWEGAFF
TGTGCCAGCAGTTTAGAATGGGAGGGGGCTTTCTTT
>NA|many|TRBV6-1|TRBJ2-7|13
CASRRSGTYEQYF
TGTGCCAGCAGGAGAAGCGGTACCTACGAGCAGTACTTC